The entry that follows covers one T cell receptor beta chain sequence. Its antigen is not known. The SP2 primer and nested alpha and beta constant region primers amplified ligated cDNA in four rounds. Reverse transcription of blood and skin TCR RNA was primed at alpha and beta constant regions. MiXCR, applied by TCRdb to the 5' RACE reads, yields one record per CDR3 protein. This table holds 55,000 to 70,000 distinct CDR3 sequences, 5.5% to 8.5% found once. The CDR3 runs to 14 residues. V was trimmed by 6 bases and J by 5 bases, leaving 14 bases between them. Germline lookup yields CDR1 SNHLY and CDR2 FYNNEI. A UMI-containing oligonucleotide was joined by 3' ligation to the TCR cDNA template. Adult healthy volunteers gave 2.5 ml peripheral blood for whole-blood RNA. Unsorted total RNA, about 1 to 1,100 ng, was DNase treated before reverse transcription. The sample belongs to a study of naive and memory T cell subsets. General study findings and limits: The RNA method is potentially sensitive to activation and differentiation changes.

The receptor comes from a male donor in good health. This chain joins TRBV2 and TRBJ2-1; D is unclear. CDR3 DNA sequence: TGTGCCAGCAGCGCTGATACAGCGAACAATGAGCAGTTCTTC. It translates to CASSADTANNEQFF.